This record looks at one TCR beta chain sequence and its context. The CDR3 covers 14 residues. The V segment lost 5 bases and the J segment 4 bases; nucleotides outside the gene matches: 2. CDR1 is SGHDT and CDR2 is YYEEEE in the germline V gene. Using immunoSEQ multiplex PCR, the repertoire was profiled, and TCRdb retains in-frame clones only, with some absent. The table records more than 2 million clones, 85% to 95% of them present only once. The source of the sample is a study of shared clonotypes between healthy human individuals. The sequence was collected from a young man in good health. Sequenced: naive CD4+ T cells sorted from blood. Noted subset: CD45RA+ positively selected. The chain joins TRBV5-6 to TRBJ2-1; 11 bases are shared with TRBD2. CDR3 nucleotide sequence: TGTGCCAGCAGTCGACTAGCGGGATACAATGAGCAGTTCTTC. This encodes CASSRLAGYNEQFF. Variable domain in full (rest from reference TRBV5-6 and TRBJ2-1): DAGVTQSPTHLIKTRGQQVTLRCSPKSGHDTVSWYQQALGQGPQFIFQYYEEEERQRGNFPDRFSGHQFPNYSSELNVNALLLGDSALYLCASSRLAGYNEQFFGPGTRLTVL.